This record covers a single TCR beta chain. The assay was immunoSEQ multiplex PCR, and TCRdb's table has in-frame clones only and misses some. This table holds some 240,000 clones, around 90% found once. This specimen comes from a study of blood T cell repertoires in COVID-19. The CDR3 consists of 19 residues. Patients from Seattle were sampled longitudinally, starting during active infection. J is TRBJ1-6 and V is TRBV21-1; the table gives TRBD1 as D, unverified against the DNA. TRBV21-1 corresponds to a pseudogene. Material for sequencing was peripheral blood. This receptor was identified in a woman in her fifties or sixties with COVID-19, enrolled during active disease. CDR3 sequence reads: CASSKGLGDRKINNSPLHF. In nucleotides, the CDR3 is TGTGCCAGCAGCAAAGGTTTGGGGGACAGGAAAATTAATAATTCACCCCTCCACTTT.